This T cell receptor (beta chain) was captured in a study of CD4 T cells in relation to SARS-CoV-2 and coronaviruses. Using immunoSEQ multiplex PCR, the repertoire was profiled, and TCRdb retains in-frame clones only, with some absent. The data contain some 68,000 clones, about 92% of them singletons. With 5 bases removed from V and 0 bases from J, the gap between germline ends came to 6 bases. Germline CDR1 SGHRS, CDR2 YFSETQ. This CDR3 is 14 amino acids long. A remark on this clone: Its antigen is currently unknown.

Before the COVID-19 pandemic, during about 2011-2019, CD4+ T cells were taken from unexposed donors. Study-level findings and limits: Around 60% of donors had memory CD4+ clonotypes crossrecognizing SARS-CoV-2 and common cold coronavirus spike. Memory recall responses, not primary responses primed in culture, are what the assay detects.

The receptor was isolated from a human donor in good health. This chain links TRBV5-1 with TRBJ2-6, with D uncertain. Material: naive CD4+ T cells from PBMCs. Sample subset: naive CD4+ T cells isolated by negative enrichment. The CDR3 spells CASRDGSGANVLTF. CDR3 nucleotide sequence: TGCGCCAGCAGGGACGGCTCTGGGGCCAACGTCCTGACTTTC.